This T cell receptor beta chain was documented in a study of patients and donors after allogeneic stem cell transplantation (dated by TCRdb to the early 2020s). From the cysteine through the phenylalanine, the CDR3 covers 11 amino acids. Here the CDR3 DNA is all that survives: 33 bases in frame from base 1. The junction carries 7 bases between V and J, which are trimmed by 5 bases and 7 bases respectively. Preparation of the library involved RT-PCR. The data were produced on a NextSeq 550. TCRdb cleaned the public reads at Q25 with fastp, built clones with MiXCR and kept in-frame beta chains. Rows matching on CDR3 protein sequence are summarized as one entry with the most common DNA and genes. The sample includes nearly 20,000 distinct CDR3 sequences, with 4.5% to 6% observed a single time. The ten largest clonotypes hold about 40% of the sample. There are a few counts of this clonotype. The antigen this receptor binds is unknown. Within one base of it there is no much larger clone, and no base qualities were kept.

The specimen sequenced was blood, either unsorted or a sorted T cell fraction (not recorded which). The rearranged segments are TRBV12-3 or TRBV12-4 and TRBJ2-3; the D gene identity is not certain. The clonotype comes from a human donor who was either an allogeneic HSCT recipient or a stem cell or donor lymphocyte infusion donor (not recorded which). It is not recorded whose cells these are; they may come from a transplant donor. The CDR3 has the sequence CASSRLNTQYF. The DNA sequence is given as TGTGCCAGCAGTAGGTTGAATACGCAGTATTTT.